In its sample, the clone carrying this T cell receptor beta chain was seen a few times. Its antigen is currently unknown. The junction had 18 bases not matched to a gene; V was cut back by 7 bases and J by 0 bases. Germline lookup yields CDR1 SEHNR and CDR2 FQNEAQ (reference sequence). This CDR3 spans 19 amino acids. The sample belongs to a study of OX40 agonist ivuxolimab in advanced cancers. Study summary: The patients received agonistic anti-OX40 (CD134) antibody ivuxolimab. Whole-study results and caveats: Nonresponders included some who also had low normalized T-cell clonal expansion. Clonal expansion was seen in CD4+ and CD8+ blood T cells by week 6 at 0.1 to 3.0 mg/kg.

Sequencing was performed with immunoSEQ multiplex PCR; in TCRdb, only in-frame clones are kept and a portion is missing. The sample consists of approximately 60,000 clones, about four fifths of them appearing once. Sequenced material: CD4+ or CD8+ T cells sorted from blood, taken in a trial of the OX40 agonist ivuxolimab. This receptor was obtained from an adult with an advanced solid tumor such as melanoma, head and neck, liver or kidney cancer. The V call is TRBV7-9, the J call TRBJ2-7; the match to TRBD2 covers 10 bases. The CDR3 coding sequence is TGTGCCAGCACTAGCCCCGGGAGTAGCGGGGGGCCGAGCTCCTACGAGCAGTACTTC. It encodes CASTSPGSSGGPSSYEQYF.